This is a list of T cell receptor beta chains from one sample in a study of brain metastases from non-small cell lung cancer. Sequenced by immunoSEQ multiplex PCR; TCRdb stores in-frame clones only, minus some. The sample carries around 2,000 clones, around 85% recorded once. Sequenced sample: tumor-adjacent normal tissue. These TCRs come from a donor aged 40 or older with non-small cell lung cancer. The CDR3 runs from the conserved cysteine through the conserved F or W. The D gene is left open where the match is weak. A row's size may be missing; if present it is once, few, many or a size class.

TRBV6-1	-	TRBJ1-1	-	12	TGTGCCAGCAGTGAAGTCGGGGGAGAAGCTTTCTTT	CASSEVGGEAFF
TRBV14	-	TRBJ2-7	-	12	TGTGCCAGCAGCCCCGACCGGTACGAGCAGTACTTC	CASSPDRYEQYF
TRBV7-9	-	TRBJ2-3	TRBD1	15	TGTGCCAGCAGCTCGGGACAGATTTTCACAGATACGCAGTATTTT	CASSSGQIFTDTQYF
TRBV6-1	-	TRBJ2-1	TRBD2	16	TGTGCCAGCAGTGAACGGGGCGGGGGGACCTACAATGAGCAGTTCTTC	CASSERGGGTYNEQFF
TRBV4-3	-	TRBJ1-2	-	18	TGCGCCAGCAGCCAACTCGGGGCAGGGCCGGGTCCTCATTATGGCTACACCTTT	CASSQLGAGPGPHYGYTF
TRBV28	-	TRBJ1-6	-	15	TGTGCCAGCAGTTTAGGGGGGCCGGGAAATTCACCCCTCCACTTT	CASSLGGPGNSPLHF
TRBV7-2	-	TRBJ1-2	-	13	TGTGCCAGCAGCTTAGTGGAGGGCCAGGGCTACACCTTC	CASSLVEGQGYTF
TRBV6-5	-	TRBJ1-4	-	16	TGTGCCAGCAGTTACTCGCTGGCAGGCGATAATGAAAAACTGTTTTTT	CASSYSLAGDNEKLFF
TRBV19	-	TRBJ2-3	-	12	TGTGCCAGTAGTACCAGCCCCCATACGCAGTATTTT	CASSTSPHTQYF
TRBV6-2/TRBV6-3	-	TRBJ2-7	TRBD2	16	TGTGCCAGCAGTCACATTCCGGGACTAGCGGGATACGAGCAGTACTTC	CASSHIPGLAGYEQYF
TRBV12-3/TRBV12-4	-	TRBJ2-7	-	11	TGTGCCAGCAGTTTGATGAACGAGCAGTACTTC	CASSLMNEQYF
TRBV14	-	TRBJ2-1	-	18	TGTGCCAGCAGTTCCCGTGGTGTTGTGACAGGTGACCTCAATGAGCAGTTCTTC	CASSSRGVVTGDLNEQFF
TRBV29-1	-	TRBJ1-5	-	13	TGCAGCGTTGAAACAGGGACCAATCAGCCCCAGCATTTT	CSVETGTNQPQHF
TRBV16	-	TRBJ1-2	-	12	TGTGCCAGCAGCCAATCGCGAAATGGCTACACCTTC	CASSQSRNGYTF
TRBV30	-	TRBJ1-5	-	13	TGTGCCTGGAGTCCATTTACTGATCAGCCCCAGCATTTT	CAWSPFTDQPQHF
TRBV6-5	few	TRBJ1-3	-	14	TGTGCCAGCAGCCCCATGCTACACGGAAACACCATATATTTT	CASSPMLHGNTIYF
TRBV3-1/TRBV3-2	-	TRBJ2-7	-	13	TGTGCCAGCAGCCAGACAGGAGCCTACGAGCAGTACTTC	CASSQTGAYEQYF
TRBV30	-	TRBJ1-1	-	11	TGTGCCTGGAAACTAGGCACTGAAGCTTTCTTT	CAWKLGTEAFF
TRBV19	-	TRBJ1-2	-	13	TGTGCCAGTAGTCTCGAACGGGACTATGGCTACACCTTC	CASSLERDYGYTF
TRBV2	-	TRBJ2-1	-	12	TGTGCCAGCAGTGAAGCGAGGAGTGAGCAGTTCTTC	CASSEARSEQFF
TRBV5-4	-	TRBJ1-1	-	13	TGTGCCAGCAGCTTGGAGGGGAACACTGAAGCTTTCTTT	CASSLEGNTEAFF
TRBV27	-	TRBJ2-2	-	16	TGTGCCAGCATTCCCATCGAGGGGATAGGCACCGGGGAGCTGTTTTTT	CASIPIEGIGTGELFF
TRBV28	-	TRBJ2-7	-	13	TGTGCCAGCAGTGGGAGAGTTTCCTACGAGCAGTACTTC	CASSGRVSYEQYF
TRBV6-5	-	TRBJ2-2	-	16	TGTGCCAGCAGTTACCGGCGCCTAGGTAACACCGGGGAGCTGTTTTTT	CASSYRRLGNTGELFF
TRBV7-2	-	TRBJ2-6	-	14	TGTGCCAGCAGCCCAAATAGCGGTCCAAACGTCCTGACTTTC	CASSPNSGPNVLTF
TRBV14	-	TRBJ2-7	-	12	TGTGCCAGCAGTCCAGCGAACTACGAGCAGTACTTC	CASSPANYEQYF
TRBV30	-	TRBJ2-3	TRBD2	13	TGTGCCTGGACTAGCGGAAGCACAGATACGCAGTATTTT	CAWTSGSTDTQYF
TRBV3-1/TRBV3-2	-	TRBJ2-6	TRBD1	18	TGTGCCAGCAGTGAGGGACAGGGGGCAGGATCTGGGGCCAACGTCCTGACTTTC	CASSEGQGAGSGANVLTF
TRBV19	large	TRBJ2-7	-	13	TGTGCCAGTAGTATTTCGATAGTTTCCGAGCAGTACTTC	CASSISIVSEQYF
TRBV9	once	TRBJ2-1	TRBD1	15	TGTGCCAGCAGCGGCCGGGACAGCCCCTACAATGAGCAGTTCTTC	CASSGRDSPYNEQFF
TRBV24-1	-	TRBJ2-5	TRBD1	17	TGTGCCACCAGTAATTGGAGCCGGGACAGGGGACAAGAGACCCAGTACTTC	CATSNWSRDRGQETQYF
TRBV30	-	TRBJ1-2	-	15	TGTGCCTGGAGGGGGATGGGATTATCTAACTATGGCTACACCTTC	CAWRGMGLSNYGYTF
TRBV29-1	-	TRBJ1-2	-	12	TGCAGCGTTGGTGGGGATAAATATGGCTACACCTTC	CSVGGDKYGYTF
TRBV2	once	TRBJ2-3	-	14	TGTGCCAGCAGGGGGGATTCTAGCACAGATACGCAGTATTTT	CASRGDSSTDTQYF
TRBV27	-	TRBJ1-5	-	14	TGTGCCAGCAGTTCACAGACCCCCGATCAGCCCCAGCATTTT	CASSSQTPDQPQHF
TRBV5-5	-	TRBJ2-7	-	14	TGTGCCAGCAGCTCTTCAAGATCCCAATACGAGCAGTACTTC	CASSSSRSQYEQYF
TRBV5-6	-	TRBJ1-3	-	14	TGTGCCAGCAGCTTGGTGGGTACTGGAAACACCATATATTTT	CASSLVGTGNTIYF
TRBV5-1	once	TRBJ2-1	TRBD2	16	TGCGCCAGCACCGCCTCCGATCGGGCGGGGGTCCCAGAGCAGTTCTTC	CASTASDRAGVPEQFF
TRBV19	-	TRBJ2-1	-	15	TGTGCCAGTAGTGTAGACAGGTTATCCTCTGTTGAGCAGTTCTTC	CASSVDRLSSVEQFF
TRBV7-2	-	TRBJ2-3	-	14	TGTGCCAGCAGCTCCGGACTGATCACAGATACGCAGTATTTT	CASSSGLITDTQYF